The next 9 T cell receptor beta chains were all read from a single sample in a study of T-cell memory formation after mild COVID-19. One entry per CDR3 protein, called by TCRdb with MiXCR from the 5' RACE reads. Of hundreds of thousands of distinct CDR3 sequences detected, 20% appear once; the ten largest clones hold 8.4%. Input material: PBMCs or a T cell subset sorted from them (not recorded which). The receptors stem from an adult woman who had mild COVID-19 (a few samples of this study predate the infection). Cell type and time point are not known.

In this sample, this clonotype turned up a few times. The rearrangement links TRBV4-1 to TRBJ2-1; D remains unclear. Germline assignment: CDR1 MGHRA and CDR2 YSYEKL. Trimming cost V 5 bases and J 4 bases, with 12 bases left between them. The CDR3 has 14 residues. CDR3 residues: CASSDVYGYNEQFF. CDR3 coding DNA: TGCGCCAGCAGCGACGTCTACGGTTACAATGAGCAGTTCTTC.

This clonotype has more than one count but fewer than ten. The J gene is TRBJ2-1, the V gene TRBV6-5; TRBD1 is a possible D gene (6 bases). CDR1 and CDR2 from the germline V gene are MNHEY and SVGAGI. The V end lost 10 bases, the J end lost 5 bases, and 12 bases lay between the germline ends. The CDR3 is 12 amino acids. The CDR3 here is CAITDRNNEQFF. The CDR3 DNA follows: TGTGCCATTACGGACAGAAACAATGAGCAGTTCTTC.

The chain uses TRBV29-1 and TRBJ2-7, with D possibly being TRBD1 (6 bases). V lost 3 bases to trimming and J lost 5 bases, with 11 bases between them. The CDR3 consists of 12 residues. CDR1 and CDR2 from the germline V gene are SQVTM and ANQGSEA. CDR3 sequence: CSVDEGVNEQYF. The CDR3 DNA sequence: TGCAGCGTTGACGAGGGGGTCAACGAGCAGTACTTC.

This clonotype was recorded at least ten times. This rearrangement joins TRBV12-3 or TRBV12-4 to TRBJ1-5; unclear D gene. The V end lost 4 bases, the J end lost 2 bases, and 3 bases lay between the germline ends. The CDR3 runs 12 residues. CDR3 amino acids: CASSWGNQPQHF. Here the CDR3 DNA reads TGTGCCAGCAGTTGGGGCAATCAGCCCCAGCATTTT.

This clonotype occurred a few times. The CDR3 DNA is TGCGCCAGCAGCTACGGGCGGGGCCAAGAGACCCAGTACTTC. Its translation: CASSYGRGQETQYF. The chain has TRBV5-1 and TRBJ2-5; D perhaps matches TRBD2 (6 bases). The length of the CDR3 is 14 residues. The V gene lost 3 bases and the J gene lost 1 base, with 10 bases spanning the gap. Germline loops: CDR1 SGHRS, CDR2 YFSETQ. The variable domain in full, completed from reference TRBV5-1 and TRBJ2-5, reads KAGVTQTPRYLIKTRGQQVTLSCSPISGHRSVSWYQQTPGQGLQFLFEYFSETQRNKGNFPGRFSGRQFSNSRSEMNVSTLELGDSALYLCASSYGRGQETQYFGPGTRLLVL.

This clonotype occurred a few times. The J gene is TRBJ1-2, the V gene TRBV20-1, with D unresolved. V lost 5 bases and J 8 bases, leaving 15 bases between the germline ends. Germline V gene lookup returns CDR1 DFQATT and CDR2 SNEGSKA (reference sequence). The CDR3 contains 12 residues. The CDR3 spells CSALTGPGGYTF. DNA for the CDR3: TGCAGTGCTCTCACCGGGCCGGGAGGCTACACCTTC.

The chain has TRBV12-3 or TRBV12-4 and TRBJ1-1; D not resolved. The CDR3 runs 13 residues. Trimming pared 2 bases from V and 0 bases from J, leaving 4 bases between. The chain's CDR3 is CASSLYVNTEAFF. The CDR3 DNA reads TGTGCCAGCAGTTTATATGTGAACACTGAAGCTTTCTTT.

J is TRBJ2-1 and V is TRBV12-5; D unclear. Deletions cut 4 bases from V and 7 bases from J, with 5 bases between. Germline values: CDR1 LGHNT, CDR2 FRNRAP. This CDR3 contains 11 residues. As DNA, the CDR3 is TGTGCTAGTGGTTCTCCAAATGAGCAGTTCTTC. The encoded protein is CASGSPNEQFF.

The V gene is TRBV5-4, the J gene TRBJ2-3, with 8 bases fitting TRBD2. The ends lost 4 bases at V and 2 bases at J; junction bases unmatched: 9. Germline CDR1 SGHNT, CDR2 YYREEE (reference sequence). The CDR3 has 16 residues. The chain's CDR3 is CASSIQAGAVTDTQYF. Written as DNA, the CDR3 is TGTGCCAGCAGCATCCAAGCGGGGGCAGTCACAGATACGCAGTATTTT.